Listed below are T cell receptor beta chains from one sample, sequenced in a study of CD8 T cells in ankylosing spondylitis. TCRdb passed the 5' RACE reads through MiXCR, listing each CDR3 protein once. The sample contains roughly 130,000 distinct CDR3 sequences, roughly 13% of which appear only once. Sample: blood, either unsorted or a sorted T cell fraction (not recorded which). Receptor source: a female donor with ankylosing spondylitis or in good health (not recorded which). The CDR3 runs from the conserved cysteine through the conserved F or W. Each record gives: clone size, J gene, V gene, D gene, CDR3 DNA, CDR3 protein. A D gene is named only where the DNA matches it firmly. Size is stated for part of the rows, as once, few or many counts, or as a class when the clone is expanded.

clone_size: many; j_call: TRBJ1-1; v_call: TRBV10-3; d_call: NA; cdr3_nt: TGTGCCATCAGTGAGTCGTTGGTGGTCGGGGCGCATACTGAAGCTTTCTTT; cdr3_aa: CAISESLVVGAHTEAFF
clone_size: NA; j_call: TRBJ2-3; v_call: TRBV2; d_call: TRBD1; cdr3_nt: TGTGCCAGTAAAACAGGGGTAGCAGATACGCAGTATTTT; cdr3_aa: CASKTGVADTQYF
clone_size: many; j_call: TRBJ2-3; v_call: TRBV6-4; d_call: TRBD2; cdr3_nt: TGTGCCAGCAGTGCCGGGACTAGTGAGGCAGATACGCAGTATTTT; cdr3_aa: CASSAGTSEADTQYF
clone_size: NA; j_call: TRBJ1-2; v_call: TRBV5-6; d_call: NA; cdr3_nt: TGTGCCAGCAGCTCCGGGCAGAGGGTTTATGGCTACACCTTC; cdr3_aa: CASSSGQRVYGYTF
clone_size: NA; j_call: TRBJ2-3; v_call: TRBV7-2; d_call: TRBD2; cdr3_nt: TGTGCCAGCAGCTGGACTAGCGGGGTGGGCTCAGATACGCAGTATTTT; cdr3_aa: CASSWTSGVGSDTQYF
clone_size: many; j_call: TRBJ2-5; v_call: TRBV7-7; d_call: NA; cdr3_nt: TGTGCTAGCAGCTTAGGGGTTCGAGAGACCCAGTACTTC; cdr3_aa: CASSLGVRETQYF
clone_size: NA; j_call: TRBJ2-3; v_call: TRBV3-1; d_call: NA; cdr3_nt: TGTGCCAGCAGCCGGACCCTAGATACGCAGTATTTT; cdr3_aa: CASSRTLDTQYF
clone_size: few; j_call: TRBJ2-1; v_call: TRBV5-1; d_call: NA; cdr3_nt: TGCGCCAGCAGCTTGGGAGACGTGGGTAATGAGCAGTTCTTC; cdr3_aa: CASSLGDVGNEQFF
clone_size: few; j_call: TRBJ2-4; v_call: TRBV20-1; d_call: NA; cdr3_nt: TGCTGTGCTAGACCCCCTGGGGCCAACAAAAACATTCAGTACTTC; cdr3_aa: CCARPPGANKNIQYF
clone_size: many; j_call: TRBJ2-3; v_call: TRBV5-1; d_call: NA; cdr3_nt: TGCGCCAGCAGCTTACGCTTAGACGGACGCACAGATACGCAGTATTTT; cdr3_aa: CASSLRLDGRTDTQYF
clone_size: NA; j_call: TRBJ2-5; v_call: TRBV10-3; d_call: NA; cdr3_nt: TGTGCCATCAGTGAGACTGGCCAAGAGACCCAGTACTTC; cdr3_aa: CAISETGQETQYF
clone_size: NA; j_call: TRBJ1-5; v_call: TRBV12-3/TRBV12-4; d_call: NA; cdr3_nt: TGTGCCAGCAGCCCGCCCGGACGGGGAGAGCGTCAGCCCCAGCATTTT; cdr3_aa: CASSPPGRGERQPQHF
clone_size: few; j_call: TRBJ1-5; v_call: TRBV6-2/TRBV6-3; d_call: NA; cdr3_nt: TGTGCCAGCAGTCCAGTCCGCCCAGGAACCCTCTATCAGCCCCAGCATTTT; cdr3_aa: CASSPVRPGTLYQPQHF
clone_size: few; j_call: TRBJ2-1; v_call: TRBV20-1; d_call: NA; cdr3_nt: TGCAGTGCTAGAGATGGAGGAGGACTCCGTGTCGGAGGGCAGTTCTTC; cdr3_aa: CSARDGGGLRVGGQFF
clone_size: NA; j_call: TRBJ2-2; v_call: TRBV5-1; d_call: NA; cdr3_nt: TGCGCCAGCAGCTTGCCCTTGGGCACCGGGGAGCTGTTTTTC; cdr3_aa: CASSLPLGTGELFF
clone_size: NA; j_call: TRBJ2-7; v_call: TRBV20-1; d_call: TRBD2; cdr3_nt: TGCAGTGCCACCGGGACTACCCCCTACGAGCAGTACTTC; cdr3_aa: CSATGTTPYEQYF
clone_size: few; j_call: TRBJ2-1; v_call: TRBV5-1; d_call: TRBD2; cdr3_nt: TGCGCCAGCAGCTTGGCGGTAGCGGGGGCTCTGCGGCACAATGAGCAGTTCTTC; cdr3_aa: CASSLAVAGALRHNEQFF
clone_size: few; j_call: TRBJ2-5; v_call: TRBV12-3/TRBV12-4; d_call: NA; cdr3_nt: TGTGCCAGCAGGCGCGGGACAACCTACCAAGAGACCCAGTACTTC; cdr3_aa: CASRRGTTYQETQYF
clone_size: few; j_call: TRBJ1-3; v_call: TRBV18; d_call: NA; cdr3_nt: TGTGCCAGCTCACCACCAGAACGAGGCGAAGGAAACACCATATATTTT; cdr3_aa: CASSPPERGEGNTIYF
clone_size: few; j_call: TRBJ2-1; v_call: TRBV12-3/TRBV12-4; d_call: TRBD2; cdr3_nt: TGTGCCAGCAGATTTAGCGGGGGGGCTAGGGAGCAGTTCTTC; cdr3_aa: CASRFSGGAREQFF
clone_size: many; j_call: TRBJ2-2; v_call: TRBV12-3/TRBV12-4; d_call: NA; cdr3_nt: TGTGCCAGCAGGAACCCCTTTTCGAACACCGGGGAGCTGTTTTTT; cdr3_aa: CASRNPFSNTGELFF
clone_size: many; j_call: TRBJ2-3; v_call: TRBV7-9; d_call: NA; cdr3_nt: TGTGCCAGCAGCTTAGCTGGGACTTCCGATACGCAGTATTTT; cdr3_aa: CASSLAGTSDTQYF
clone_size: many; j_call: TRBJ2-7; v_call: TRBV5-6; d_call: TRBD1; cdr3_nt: TGTGCCAGCAGCGCCAACCCGGGACAGAGAATACAGTACTTC; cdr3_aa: CASSANPGQRIQYF
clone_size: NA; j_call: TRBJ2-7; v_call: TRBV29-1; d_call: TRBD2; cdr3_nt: TGCAGCGTTGAGGGGGGGAATGGCGTCTACGAGCAGTACTTC; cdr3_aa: CSVEGGNGVYEQYF
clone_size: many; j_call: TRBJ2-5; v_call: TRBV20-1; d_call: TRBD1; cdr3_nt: TGCAGTGTAACAGGGGGCGAAGAGACCCAGTACTTC; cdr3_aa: CSVTGGEETQYF
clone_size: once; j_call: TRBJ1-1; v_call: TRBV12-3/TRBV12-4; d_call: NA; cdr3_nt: TGTGCCAGCAGTACCAAAGACAGGTGGCGTACTGAAGCTTTCTTT; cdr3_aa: CASSTKDRWRTEAFF
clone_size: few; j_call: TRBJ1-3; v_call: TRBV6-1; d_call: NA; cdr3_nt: TGTGCCATAAACTCCGCGCGCCTTGGAAACACCATATATTTT; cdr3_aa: CAINSARLGNTIYF
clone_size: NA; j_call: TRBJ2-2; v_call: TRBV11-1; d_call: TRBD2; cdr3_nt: TGTGCCAGCAGCTTTACGGGACTAGCGGGAGTTATGGCCACCGGGGAGCTGTTTTTT; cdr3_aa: CASSFTGLAGVMATGELFF
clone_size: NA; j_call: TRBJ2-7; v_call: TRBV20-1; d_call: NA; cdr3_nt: TGCAGTGCCCAAGACTCCATCTCCTACGAGCAGTACTTC; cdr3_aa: CSAQDSISYEQYF
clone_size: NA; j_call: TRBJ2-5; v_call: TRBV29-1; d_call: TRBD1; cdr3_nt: TGCAGCGTGAGGACAGGGGAGACCCAGTACTTC; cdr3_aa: CSVRTGETQYF
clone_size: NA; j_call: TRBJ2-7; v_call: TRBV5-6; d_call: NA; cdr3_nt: TGTGCCAGCAGCTTGGCCGAATACGAGCAGTACTTC; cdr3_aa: CASSLAEYEQYF
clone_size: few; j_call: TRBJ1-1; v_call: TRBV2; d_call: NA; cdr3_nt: TGTGCCAGCAGTGGGGCCTTTTCGAACACTGAAGCTTTCTTT; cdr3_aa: CASSGAFSNTEAFF
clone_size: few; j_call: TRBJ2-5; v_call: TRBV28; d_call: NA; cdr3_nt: TGTGCCAGCAGTGGCGGTCGGGAGACCCAGTACTTC; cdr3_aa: CASSGGRETQYF
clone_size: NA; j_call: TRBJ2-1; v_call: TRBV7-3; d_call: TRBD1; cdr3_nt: TGTGCCAGCAGCAATCGACAGGGGGCGAACAATGAGCAGTTCTTC; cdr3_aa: CASSNRQGANNEQFF
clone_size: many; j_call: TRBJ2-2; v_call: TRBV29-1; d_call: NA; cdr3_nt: TGCAGCGTTTATCAACCGAACACCGGGGAGCTGTTTTTT; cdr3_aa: CSVYQPNTGELFF
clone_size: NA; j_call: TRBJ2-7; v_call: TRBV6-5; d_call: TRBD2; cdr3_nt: TGTGCCAGCAGTTACTCGAGACTAGCCGGGGGCTACGAGCAGTACTTC; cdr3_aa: CASSYSRLAGGYEQYF
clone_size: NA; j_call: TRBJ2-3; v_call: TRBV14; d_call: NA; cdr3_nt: TGTGCCAGCAGCCAAGTCCAGGGGTATAGCACAGATACGCAGTATTTT; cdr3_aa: CASSQVQGYSTDTQYF
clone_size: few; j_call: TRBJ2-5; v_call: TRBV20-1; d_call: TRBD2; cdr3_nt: TGCAGTGCCACTAGCGGGGGAGCGCAAGAGACCCAGTACTTC; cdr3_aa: CSATSGGAQETQYF
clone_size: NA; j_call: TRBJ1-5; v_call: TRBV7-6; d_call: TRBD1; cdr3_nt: TGTGCCAGCAGCTTAGAAAAGGACAGGGTATTTTGGCAGCCCCAGCATTTT; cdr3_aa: CASSLEKDRVFWQPQHF
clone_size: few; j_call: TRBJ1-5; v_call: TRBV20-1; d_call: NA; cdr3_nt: TGCAGTGCTGGGAGGGCCCTCAATCAGCCCCAGCATTTT; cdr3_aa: CSAGRALNQPQHF
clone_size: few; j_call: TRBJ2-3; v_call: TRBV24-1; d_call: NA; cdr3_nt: TGTGCCACCAGTGATTCGGGGCCGTCTGGCACAGATACGCAGTATTTT; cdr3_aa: CATSDSGPSGTDTQYF
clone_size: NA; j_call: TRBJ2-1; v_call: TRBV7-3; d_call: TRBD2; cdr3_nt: TGTGCCAGCAGCTCCCAGGCCGGGGGGACGAATGAGCAGTTCTTC; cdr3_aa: CASSSQAGGTNEQFF
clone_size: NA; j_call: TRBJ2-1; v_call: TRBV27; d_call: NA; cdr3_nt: TGTGCCAGCAGTTTTGAGGGGAATGGGTACAATGAGCAGTTCTTC; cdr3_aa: CASSFEGNGYNEQFF
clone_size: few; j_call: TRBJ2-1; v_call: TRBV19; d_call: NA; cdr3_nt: TGTGCCAGTAGTATAGGTACCCCTTACAATGAGCAGTTCTTC; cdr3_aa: CASSIGTPYNEQFF
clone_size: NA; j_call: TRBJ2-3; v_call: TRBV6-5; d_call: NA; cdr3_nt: TGTGCCAGCAGTTACTACGGGATTGGTACAGATACGCAGTATTTT; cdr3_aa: CASSYYGIGTDTQYF
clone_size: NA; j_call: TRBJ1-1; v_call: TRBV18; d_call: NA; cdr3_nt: TGTGCCAGCTCATCAGCTTTGAACACTGAAGCTTTCTTT; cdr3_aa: CASSSALNTEAFF
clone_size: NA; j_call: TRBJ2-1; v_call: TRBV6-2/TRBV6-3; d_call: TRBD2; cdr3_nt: TGTACCAGCAGTTACTCGCTTAGCGGGAGTTCCTACAATGAGCAGTTCTTC; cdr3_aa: CTSSYSLSGSSYNEQFF
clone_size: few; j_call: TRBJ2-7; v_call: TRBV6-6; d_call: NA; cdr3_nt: TGTGCCAGCAGAAACGGGTACTACGAGCAGTACTTC; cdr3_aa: CASRNGYYEQYF
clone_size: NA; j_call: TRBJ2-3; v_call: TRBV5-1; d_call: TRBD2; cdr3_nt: TGCGCCAGCAGCTACAGAGCGGGAGGGGAGGGAGATACGCAGTATTTT; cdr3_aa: CASSYRAGGEGDTQYF
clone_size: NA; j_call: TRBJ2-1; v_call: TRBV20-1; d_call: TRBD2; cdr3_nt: TGCAGTGCTCTAAAGACTAGCGGAGTGAATGAGCAGTTCTTC; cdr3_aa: CSALKTSGVNEQFF
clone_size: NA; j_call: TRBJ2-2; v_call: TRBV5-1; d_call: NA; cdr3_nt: TGCGCCAGCGGGGACGCGAACACCGGGGAGCTGTTTTTT; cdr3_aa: CASGDANTGELFF
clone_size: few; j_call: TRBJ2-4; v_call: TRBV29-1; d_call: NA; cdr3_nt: TGCAGCGTTGAAGATGACGGGGGCCCCCGTCCAAACATTCAGTACTTC; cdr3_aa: CSVEDDGGPRPNIQYF
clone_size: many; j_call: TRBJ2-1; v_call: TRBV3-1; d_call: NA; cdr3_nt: TGTGCCAGCAGCCGCAACCAAGGCTTCGAGCAGTTCTTC; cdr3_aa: CASSRNQGFEQFF
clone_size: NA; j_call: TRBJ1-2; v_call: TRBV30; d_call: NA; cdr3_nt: TGTGCCTGGCAAGACACGTACTATGGCTACACCTTC; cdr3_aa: CAWQDTYYGYTF